The clone carrying this T cell receptor (beta chain) was recorded many times. Antigen: not known. The sample originates from a study of T cells after yellow fever vaccination. This CDR3 contains 16 residues. The germline CDR1 and CDR2 sequences are SGHTA and FQGNSA. V gave up 2 bases and J gave up 3 bases; unmatched junction bases: 7. Whole-study findings and limits: Peaking faster, on day 5 versus 15, the secondary response was nonetheless weaker. Abundant bulk-derived clonotypes could contaminate FACS-sorted repertoires.

A 5'RACE template-switching step, the method used to make TCR cDNA, added a universal primer site and UMIs. TCRdb independently ran MiXCR on the 5' RACE reads; one entry per CDR3 protein. The data hold a few hundred thousand distinct CDR3 sequences, with over 15% observed a single time. This clonotype was obtained from a man between 18 and 29 years old who received the YFV17D yellow fever vaccine. The material was PBMCs, obtained before the yellow fever booster vaccination. This chain joins TRBV7-2 and TRBJ2-3, with TRBD2 matching over 8 bases. The CDR3 reads CASSLSGGDWTDTQYF. DNA of the CDR3: TGTGCCAGCAGCTTATCGGGGGGGGACTGGACAGATACGCAGTATTTT. Using reference TRBV7-2 and TRBJ2-3 for the parts outside the CDR3, the full variable domain is GAGVSQSPSNKVTEKGKDVELRCDPISGHTALYWYRQSLGQGLEFLIYFQGNSAPDKSGLPSDRFSAERTGGSVSTLTIQRTQQEDSAVYLCASSLSGGDWTDTQYFGPGTRLTVL.